What follows are 24 T cell receptor beta chains derived from one specimen sequenced in a study of blood T cells in healthy people across ages. Using a J-beta primer mix together with a sample-barcoded 5' primer, a second PCR was run for roughly 6 to 11 cycles. TCRdb processed the 5' RACE reads anew with MiXCR; each CDR3 protein has one entry. Of 800,000 to 950,000 distinct CDR3 sequences listed, around 34% were seen once; the top ten hold roughly 13%. Material: blood. The receptors here all came from a young man in good health.

The chain couples TRBV7-2 to TRBJ2-5, with D possibly TRBD1 on 6 matching bases. CDR1 is SGHTA and CDR2 is FQGNSA in the germline V gene. The V end was cut by 11 bases, the J end by 1 base, with 11 bases between. The CDR3 totals 12 residues. The CDR3 loop is CAVGTPQETQYF. CDR3 sequence (DNA): TGTGCCGTAGGGACACCCCAAGAGACCCAGTACTTC.

The chain couples TRBV5-1 to TRBJ1-5, with 9 bases fitting TRBD1. V was pared by 4 bases and J by 7 bases, with 9 bases of the junction left unmatched. This CDR3 region has 15 residues. Germline loops: CDR1 SGHRS, CDR2 YFSETQ. CDR3 sequence (DNA): TGCGCCAGCAGCCCCGGACAGGGGATGGGCCAGCCCCAGCATTTT. It yields the protein CASSPGQGMGQPQHF.

The CDR3 protein is CSARSGTGVAVATDTQYF. The CDR3 DNA follows: TGCAGTGCTAGGTCCGGGACAGGGGTTGCGGTGGCCACAGATACGCAGTATTTT. The V gene is TRBV20-1, the J gene TRBJ2-3; 10 nucleotides agree with TRBD1. This CDR3 spans 18 amino acids. After removal of 3 bases from V and 2 bases from J, the junction contained 14 bases not matched to a gene. The germline V gene encodes CDR1 DFQATT and CDR2 SNEGSKA (reference sequence).

The chain couples TRBV7-2 to TRBJ1-2; no definite D call. V lost 5 bases, J lost 1 base, and 11 bases lay in between. The CDR3 has 14 amino acids. CDR1 and CDR2 (germline): SGHTA, FQGNSA. CDR3 bases: TGTGCCAGCAGCCGACGAAGGATTAACTATGGCTACACCTTC. Amino acids: CASSRRRINYGYTF.

In this sample, this clonotype turned up a few times. A clone one base away is much larger, so this may be a read error. V and J are TRBV5-1 and TRBJ2-1; tentatively, D is TRBD1 or TRBD2 (6 bases each). The J call may not be correct, given that the DNA end is closer to TRBJ2-7. Germline CDR1 SGHRS, CDR2 YFSETQ. The CDR3 runs to 16 residues. CDR3 sequence: CASSSHLGGGYNEQYF. The CDR3 DNA follows: TGCGCCAGCAGCTCTCATTTGGGGGGCGGCTACAATGAGCAGTACTTC.

In this sample, this clonotype turned up many times. The gene calls are TRBV7-9 and TRBJ2-3; TRBD1 might be the D (5 bases). The CDR3 spans 15 residues. Deletions cut 3 bases from V and 6 bases from J, with 16 bases between. Germline V CDR1 and CDR2: SEHNR, FQNEAQ (reference sequence). In nucleotides, the CDR3 is TGTGCCAGCAGCTTCTCCGACAGACGAGGCGATACGCAGTATTTT. It yields the protein CASSFSDRRGDTQYF.

In this sample, this clonotype turned up a few times. The chain combines TRBV7-8 with TRBJ2-1; perhaps TRBD1 as D (6 bases). CDR3 length equals 18 residues. Germline CDR1 is SGHVS and CDR2 is FQNEAQ. V was shortened by 0 bases and J by 0 bases, with 15 bases between the two germline ends. The CDR3 is CASSLARRGHNSYNEQFF. CDR3 bases: TGTGCCAGCAGCTTAGCGCGAAGGGGACACAACTCCTACAATGAGCAGTTCTTC.

The V gene is TRBV6-5, the J gene TRBJ2-5; D gene ambiguous. The better agreement between TRBJ2-7 and the DNA end casts doubt on the J call. This CDR3 has 13 amino acids. Germline V lookup: CDR1 MNHEY, CDR2 SVGAGI. CDR3: CASSHPGFYEQYF. CDR3 nucleotide sequence: TGTGCCAGCAGTCACCCCGGATTCTACGAGCAGTACTTC.

This clonotype was counted a few times. This chain links TRBV14 with TRBJ2-2; D is unresolved. The CDR3 length is 15 residues. Trimming took off 3 bases at V and 5 bases at J, with 13 bases between the two ends. Germline lookup yields CDR1 SGHDN and CDR2 FVKESK. CDR3 DNA sequence: TGTGCCAGCAGCCAGTTAGTAGGGCCGACCGGGGAGCTGTTTTTT. Protein: CASSQLVGPTGELFF.

The chain combines TRBV20-1 with TRBJ1-2; D is undetermined. CDR1 and CDR2 (germline): DFQATT, SNEGSKA (reference sequence). Trimming shortened V by 3 bases and J by 5 bases, and 10 bases separated the two germline ends. CDR3 length: 12 residues. CDR3 in amino acids: CSARFDSYGYTF. The CDR3 DNA reads TGCAGTGCTAGGTTCGATTCTTATGGCTACACCTTC.

The chain is built from TRBV25-1 and TRBJ2-5; D might be TRBD2 (7 bases). Looked up from germline, CDR1 is MGHDK and CDR2 is SYGVNS. This CDR3 is 13 amino acids long. The V end was cut by 7 bases, the J end by 11 bases, with 20 bases between. The CDR3 loop reads CASTWGGDNEQYF. The CDR3 region has the DNA TGTGCCAGCACTTGGGGGGGGGACAATGAGCAGTACTTC.

This clonotype was picked up a small number of times. The chain recombines TRBV7-2 with TRBJ1-2; D gene uncertain. V lost 5 bases to trimming and J lost 11 bases, with 15 bases between them. CDR1 and CDR2 from the germline V gene are SGHTA and FQGNSA. CDR3 length: 12 residues. The CDR3 loop is CASSPDRERYTF. The CDR3 nucleotides are TGTGCCAGCAGCCCAGATCGGGAACGGTACACCTTC.

Many counts were recorded for this clonotype. The chain links TRBV20-1 to TRBJ1-2; D unresolved. V was clipped by 5 bases and J by 6 bases, with 10 bases between them. CDR1 is DFQATT and CDR2 is SNEGSKA in the germline V gene (reference sequence). This CDR3 is built from 11 residues. The CDR3 protein is CSAAEVDGYTF. The CDR3, as DNA: TGCAGTGCTGCGGAGGTTGATGGCTACACCTTC.

With regard to this clonotype: Being one base from a much bigger clone, this may be a read error. The chain uses TRBV29-1 and TRBJ2-1; D gene ambiguous. Trimming removed 0 bases at V and 4 bases at J, with 10 bases between. The CDR3 length is 14 residues. Germline V gives CDR1 SQVTM, CDR2 ANQGSEA. The CDR3 reads CSVEESTDYNEQFF. The CDR3, as DNA: TGCAGCGTTGAAGAAAGCACAGATTACAATGAGCAGTTCTTC.

This clonotype was seen only a few times. Its ends do not fully match the called genes, so a read error is possible. For the CDR3, the DNA is TGCGCCAGCAGATTGGGAGTCGAATCCGAGCAGTACTTC. This encodes CASRLGVESEQYF. This chain uses TRBV5-1 with TRBJ2-7; a possible D gene is TRBD2 (5 bases). The CDR3 is 13 residues long. Per germline, CDR1 SGHRS and CDR2 YFSETQ.

This clonotype occurred a few times. CDR3 loop: CASSADGFSNQPQHF. The CDR3 DNA reads as TGTGCCAGCAGTGCTGACGGTTTCAGCAATCAGCCCCAGCATTTT. The chain employs TRBV6-2 or TRBV6-3 and TRBJ1-5; D remains ambiguous. The V gene's germline CDR1 is MNHEY and CDR2 SVGEGT. With 5 bases removed from V and 1 base from J, the gap between germline ends came to 12 bases. This CDR3 has 15 amino acids.

V and J are TRBV5-1 and TRBJ1-1; 7 nucleotides match TRBD1. Germline values: CDR1 SGHRS, CDR2 YFSETQ. The ends lost 7 bases at V and 5 bases at J; junction bases unmatched: 11. The CDR3 consists of 14 residues. CDR3 protein: CASRRDTGDTEAFF. The DNA of the CDR3 is TGCGCCAGCCGCCGAGACACAGGGGATACTGAAGCTTTCTTT.

V is TRBV4-3 and J is TRBJ2-5; a possible D gene is TRBD2 (5 bases). Looked up from germline, CDR1 is LGHNA and CDR2 is YSLEER. The CDR3 sequence is 16 residues long. Trimming pared 1 base from V and 2 bases from J, leaving 14 bases between. CDR3 coding DNA: TGCGCCAGCAGCCAAGGCGCGTTAAGCGGACAAGAGACCCAGTACTTC. Protein: CASSQGALSGQETQYF.

This clonotype was recorded only once. V is TRBV6-4 and J is TRBJ2-2; D gene ambiguous. V dropped 6 bases and J dropped 5 bases, with 13 bases sitting between them. CDR1 and CDR2 from the germline V gene are MRHNA and SNTAGT. This CDR3 is built from 14 residues. CDR3 sequence reads: CASSKGGETGELFF. Here the CDR3 DNA reads TGTGCCAGCAGCAAGGGCGGAGAGACCGGGGAGCTGTTTTTT.

The chain employs TRBV12-3 or TRBV12-4 and TRBJ2-7; 7 nucleotides match TRBD2. The CDR3 length is 15 residues. V trimming: 7 bases; J trimming: 7 bases; junction bases outside the gene matches: 16. The CDR3 reads CASKPGRRSNNEQYF. The DNA of the CDR3 is TGTGCCAGCAAACCCGGGAGGAGGTCTAATAATGAGCAGTACTTC.

This clonotype was seen a handful of times. This rearrangement joins TRBV12-3 or TRBV12-4 to TRBJ1-2, with 10 bases identical to TRBD1. After removal of 4 bases from V and 8 bases from J, the junction contained 4 bases not matched to a gene. The CDR3 covers 13 residues. The CDR3 region is CASSSDRGRGYTF. The CDR3 coding sequence is TGTGCCAGCAGTTCAGACAGGGGGCGCGGCTACACCTTC.

This clonotype came up many times. The V gene is TRBV3-1, the J gene TRBJ2-1; D tentatively reads TRBD1 or TRBD2 (5 bases each). Trimming cost V 2 bases and J 9 bases, with 11 bases left between them. In germline, CDR1 is LGHDT, CDR2 YNNKEL (reference sequence). This CDR3 has 13 residues. CDR3 residues: CASSQIEGLEQFF. Here the CDR3 DNA reads TGTGCCAGCAGCCAAATTGAGGGGCTTGAGCAGTTCTTC.

This clonotype appeared a few times. The chain employs TRBV12-3 or TRBV12-4 and TRBJ2-3, with TRBD2 matching 10 bases. The trim removed 2 bases at V and 6 bases at J, leaving 11 bases unmatched. The CDR3 has 17 residues. The CDR3 sequence is CASSLMPSGGSRDTQYF. CDR3 DNA: TGTGCCAGCAGTTTAATGCCTAGCGGGGGCTCAAGGGATACGCAGTATTTT.

The V call is TRBV6-2 or TRBV6-3, the J call TRBJ2-7; D could derive from TRBD1 or TRBD2 (5 bases each). This CDR3 has 14 amino acids. The germline V and J ends were trimmed by 5 bases and 2 bases, with 13 bases remaining between them. Germline loops: CDR1 MNHEY, CDR2 SVGEGT. This CDR3 reads CASSGRDDAYEQYF. CDR3 nucleotides: TGTGCCAGCAGTGGCCGGGACGATGCCTACGAGCAGTACTTC.